This T cell receptor beta chain was sequenced for a study of shared clonotypes between healthy human individuals. Study-wide results and caveats: Represented diversity, genetic and exposure-history alike, was limited by few donors.

Original processing notes: ImmunoSEQ output lacked quality scores and full-length reads, limiting matched filtering. Method: immunoSEQ multiplex PCR; TCRdb's copy keeps in-frame clones and lacks some. The DNA gave D and trimming, while V, J and clone size come from that table. The sample consists of fewer than 1.4 million clones, 75% to 80% of them appearing once. None of the donors, who were healthy HIV-negative adults, had recently had acute infections or vaccinations. The germline CDR1 and CDR2 sequences are SNHLY and FYNNEI. The CDR3 consists of 11 residues. V dropped 1 base and J dropped 12 bases, with 10 bases sitting between them. About this clone: Its antigen is undetermined.

The TCR was taken from a man between 18 and 35 years old in good health. Some clones in this sample may be carry-over from other donors' samples. Sequencing input: memory CD4+ T cells from PBMCs. As for subset: CD45RA-negative fraction. The rearrangement links TRBV2 to TRBJ2-7; D might be TRBD2 (5 bases). CDR3: CASSEVAGRYF. In DNA, the CDR3 is TGTGCCAGCAGTGAAGTGGCTGGGAGGTACTTC.